This entry is about one T cell receptor beta chain. No antigen is known for it. Blood was drawn at more than 2 ml per donor. This sample is drawn from a study of monozygotic twins with inflammatory bowel disease. General study points: Fewer shared clonotypes with others were found in IBD patients than in healthy twins, especially with disease activity. Telling different T cell subtypes apart from each other was not possible.

The CDR3 sequence is 16 residues long. CDR1 and CDR2 from the germline V gene are SGHVS and FQNEAQ. For each CDR3 protein, TCRdb gives one entry from its re-call of the 5' RACE reads, without DNA. Listed are about 210,000 distinct CDR3 sequences; approximately 1.6% falls within the top ten. Sequenced sample: blood. The TCR was taken from a human donor with ulcerative colitis or Crohn's disease, or a healthy co-twin of an affected twin (not recorded which). The V gene is TRBV7-8, the J gene TRBJ1-2; TCRdb names TRBD1, which stays unverified in the absence of DNA. Here the CDR3 reads CASSLASGTLSGGYTF.